Presented here are 2 T cell receptor beta chains from one specimen sequenced in a study of shared clonotypes between healthy human individuals. Only in-frame clones appear in the TCRdb table, and some are missing; sequencing was by immunoSEQ multiplex PCR. The sample has roughly 500,000 clones, about 96% seen once. Specimen: naive CD4+ T cells sorted from blood. Subset meaning: CD45RA+ positively selected. The receptors were sampled from a woman aged 30 to 39 in good health.

As concerns this clone: One end of the junction does not line up with germline, which may come from a read error. The chain uses TRBV6-9 and TRBJ2-6, with D uncertain. From germline, CDR1 is MNHGY and CDR2 SVAAGI. The CDR3 length is 17 residues. The CDR3 nucleotides are TGTGCCAACAGTCTTCAGAGTACGACAAAGTCGGGCCAACGTCCTGCTTTC. Translating gives CANSLQSTTKSGQRPAF.

This chain joins TRBV18 and TRBJ2-7, with TRBD2 identical over 11 bases. Looked up from germline, CDR1 is KGHSH and CDR2 is LQKENI. V was pared by 3 bases and J by 4 bases, with 20 bases of the junction left unmatched. The CDR3 loop spans 20 amino acids. This CDR3 is CASSPRPPGLAAGLEYEQYF. The CDR3 nucleotides are TGTGCCAGCTCACCCCGCCCACCGGGACTAGCGGCCGGATTAGAATACGAGCAGTACTTC.